This T cell receptor (beta chain) was profiled in a study of T cell changes during pregnancy in multiple sclerosis. TCRdb keeps only in-frame clones here, not all; method: immunoSEQ multiplex PCR. The top ten hold approximately 0.15% of the sample, which has about 75,000 clones, 94% seen once. This specimen consisted of CD4+ T cells from peripheral blood mononuclear cells, obtained after pregnancy. The clonotype was recovered from a female donor with multiple sclerosis, enrolled in a pregnancy study.

For the CDR3, the DNA is TGTGCCAGCAGCTTATCCTCAGTAAGTTACGAGCAGTACTTC. Its protein product is CASSLSSVSYEQYF. V is TRBV7-9 and J is TRBJ2-7; D remains unclear. Deletions cut 2 bases from V and 4 bases from J, with 12 bases between. Germline V gene lookup returns CDR1 SEHNR and CDR2 FQNEAQ (reference sequence). The CDR3 loop spans 14 amino acids. The full variable domain, completed using reference TRBV7-9 and TRBJ2-7, is DTGVSQNPRHKITKRGQNVTFRCDPISEHNRLYWYRQTLGQGPEFLTYFQNEAQLEKSRLLSDRFSAERPKGSFSTLEIQRTEQGDSAMYLCASSLSSVSYEQYFGPGTRLTVT.